These 7 T cell receptor beta chains share one sample of origin, sequenced in a study of patients and donors after allogeneic stem cell transplantation. TCRdb reprocessed the RT-PCR reads with MiXCR, giving one entry per CDR3 protein. The sample has about a million distinct CDR3 sequences, more than 15% seen once. Sequenced: blood, either unsorted or a sorted T cell fraction (not recorded which). These receptors all come from a human donor who was either an allogeneic HSCT recipient or a stem cell or donor lymphocyte infusion donor (not recorded which). It is not recorded whose cells these are; they may come from a transplant donor.

This clonotype was observed a handful of times. The chain carries TRBV7-3 and TRBJ1-2; D is perhaps TRBD1 (5 bases). Germline V gene data show CDR1 as SGHTA and CDR2 as FQGTGA. Trimming stripped 5 bases from V and 10 bases from J, with 26 bases between. CDR3 length equals 16 residues. The CDR3, as DNA: TGTGCCAGCAGCCCGTCACTTCGGGACCGGTCGTTTCACTACACCTTC. It encodes CASSPSLRDRSFHYTF. Using reference TRBV7-3 and TRBJ1-2 for the parts outside the CDR3, the full variable domain is GAGVSQTPSNKVTEKGKYVELRCDPISGHTALYWYRQSLGQGPEFLIYFQGTGAADDSGLPNDRFFAVRPEGSVSTLKIQRTERGDSAVYLCASSPSLRDRSFHYTFGSGTRLTVV.

The J gene is TRBJ1-2, the V gene TRBV12-3 or TRBV12-4, with D possibly TRBD1 on 6 matching bases. This CDR3 has 15 residues. V was shortened by 5 bases and J by 2 bases, with 15 bases between the two germline ends. CDR3 sequence (DNA): TGTGCCAGCAGTCCGGACAGCGTTCTCAACTATGGCTACACCTTC. This sequence encodes CASSPDSVLNYGYTF.

The V gene is TRBV10-3, the J gene TRBJ2-7; no firm D call. Deletions cut 4 bases from V and 2 bases from J, with 6 bases between. In germline, CDR1 is ENHRY, CDR2 SYGVKD. The CDR3 sequence is 12 residues long. The CDR3: CAISGHPYEQYF. CDR3 DNA sequence: TGTGCCATCAGTGGACACCCCTACGAGCAGTACTTC.

This clonotype has more than one count but fewer than ten. The rearrangement links TRBV20-1 to TRBJ1-2; a weak D match, TRBD1 (5 bases). Trimming took 2 bases from V and 3 from J, leaving 19 bases between them. Germline CDR1 is DFQATT and CDR2 is SNEGSKA (reference sequence). The CDR3 runs 16 residues. CDR3 loop: CSARRQRTLGDYGYTF. Here the CDR3 DNA reads TGCAGTGCTAGACGACAGCGAACCTTAGGGGACTATGGCTACACCTTC.

The gene calls are TRBV4-1 and TRBJ2-7, with TRBD2 matching over 9 bases. From germline, CDR1 is MGHRA and CDR2 YSYEKL. This CDR3 has 16 residues. Germline trimming cut 0 bases from V and 5 bases from J; bases unmatched to any gene: 8. The CDR3 DNA reads as TGCGCCAGCAGCCAAGATGGGGCGGGAGGGCCGGACGAGCAGTACTTC. Translation: CASSQDGAGGPDEQYF.

The rearrangement links TRBV2 to TRBJ2-1, with TRBD1 as a possible D gene (6 bases). Per the germline V gene, CDR1 is SNHLY and CDR2 is FYNNEI. The CDR3 is 16 residues long. Trimming cost V 6 bases and J 5 bases, with 20 bases left between them. DNA of the CDR3: TGTGCCAGCAGCAAACCGGGACAAGGCTGGAACAATGAGCAGTTCTTC. Translated: CASSKPGQGWNNEQFF.

This clonotype was counted between two and nine times. This chain links TRBV4-1 with TRBJ2-1; 11 bases line up with TRBD2. CDR3 length equals 16 residues. Germline V CDR1 and CDR2: MGHRA, YSYEKL. V trimming: 1 base; J trimming: 6 bases; junction bases outside the gene matches: 5. Here the CDR3 reads CASSQGGSGRANEQFF. In DNA form, the CDR3 reads TGCGCCAGCAGCCAAGGGGGTAGCGGGAGGGCCAATGAGCAGTTCTTC.